This TCR beta chain was obtained from a study of T cell repertoires in cytomegalovirus infection. TCRdb fed the reads into MiXCR, producing one record per CDR3 protein. The sample holds about 920,000 distinct CDR3 sequences, around 30% seen once. V shed 3 bases and J shed 10 bases, with 13 bases lying between them. Germline V gene sequence: CDR1 LNHDA, CDR2 SQIVND (reference sequence). This CDR3 is 13 amino acids long. The table lists this clonotype with a count of one. The antigen is not known. The specimen was cultured CD8+ T cells from PBMCs, collected from culture after CMV antigen stimulation. This clonotype was sampled from a human donor in good health (CMV status not recorded). Some clones in this sample may be carry-over from other donors' samples. V usage is TRBV19 and J usage is TRBJ2-1; D is possibly TRBD1 (6 bases). The CDR3: CASSITGQLEQFF. The CDR3 nucleotides read TGTGCCAGTAGTATTACAGGGCAGTTAGAGCAGTTCTTC.